These T cell receptor beta chains were read from a single sample in a study of beta chain features in type 1 diabetes. TCRdb keeps only in-frame clones here, not all; method: immunoSEQ multiplex PCR. The data contain 250,000 to 350,000 clones, more than 13% of them seen just once; the ten biggest clones take up 0.017%. Sequenced sample: naive CD4+ T cells from blood. The receptors here all came from a man in his thirties or forties with type 1 diabetes. The CDR3 runs from the conserved cysteine through the conserved F or W. The order of the fields is CDR3 protein, D gene, V gene. D genes are given only for firm matches.

CDR3: CASSGGGLQETQYF; D: NA; V: TRBV6-1
CDR3: CASSLARRQGIVNYGYTF; D: TRBD1; V: TRBV7-8
CDR3: CASSTTGSSYNEQFF; D: NA; V: TRBV5-1
CDR3: CASKSGSGGFYGYTF; D: NA; V: TRBV27
CDR3: CASSARLAGPSYEQYF; D: TRBD2; V: TRBV9
CDR3: CASSARLAGDFNEQFF; D: TRBD2; V: TRBV9
CDR3: CASSISGREETQYF; D: TRBD2; V: TRBV5-1
CDR3: CAWSVRFDYRNYGYTF; D: NA; V: TRBV30
CDR3: CASSLYRTSTDTQYF; D: NA; V: TRBV11-1
CDR3: CASSVGVAGEQFF; D: TRBD2; V: TRBV9
CDR3: CASSLVAIPSYEQYF; D: NA; V: TRBV7-9
CDR3: CASKGLVEQYF; D: NA; V: TRBV6-1
CDR3: CASSYGAQPLNTEAFF; D: NA; V: TRBV6-5
CDR3: CASSVQSRYSQNIQYF; D: NA; V: TRBV19
CDR3: CASSLNRAGANVLTF; D: NA; V: TRBV27
CDR3: CASSQGTAHIEKLFF; D: TRBD1; V: TRBV5-1
CDR3: CASSEVPSPRNEQFF; D: NA; V: TRBV25-1
CDR3: CASSVGGGREPEQYF; D: NA; V: TRBV9
CDR3: CASSPLTGGTEAFF; D: TRBD1; V: TRBV27
CDR3: CASSIGRGTSYEQYF; D: TRBD2; V: TRBV19
CDR3: CASRAQATGELFF; D: NA; V: TRBV6-6
CDR3: CAWSVLGSMVQFF; D: NA; V: TRBV30
CDR3: CAISQGDTRTREQYF; D: TRBD1; V: TRBV10-3
CDR3: CASRRTGGTYNEQFF; D: TRBD1; V: TRBV2
CDR3: CASSLGSGTSKGWQYF; D: TRBD2; V: TRBV7-2
CDR3: CAWSVRGNQPQHF; D: NA; V: TRBV30
CDR3: CAWGGYGYTF; D: NA; V: TRBV30
CDR3: CASSRAYEQYF; D: NA; V: TRBV5-4
CDR3: CASSVGIAGEVTDTQYF; D: TRBD2; V: TRBV9
CDR3: CAWRVLAGGIEQFF; D: TRBD2; V: TRBV30
CDR3: CASSLAGNEQFF; D: TRBD2; V: TRBV2
CDR3: CASMGQSYEQYF; D: NA; V: TRBV6-1
CDR3: CASSSRVQRTYGYTF; D: NA; V: TRBV7-2
CDR3: CASSLVGSGISYEQYF; D: TRBD2; V: TRBV7-2
CDR3: CASSFSGQGSGQYF; D: TRBD1; V: TRBV9
CDR3: CASSLVSTNNEQFF; D: NA; V: TRBV5-1
CDR3: CASSWGGSNQPQHF; D: NA; V: TRBV28
CDR3: CASQQGSYEQYF; D: TRBD1; V: TRBV25-1
CDR3: CASSSLHSITYEQYF; D: NA; V: TRBV5-6
CDR3: CASSLTGGGTGELFF; D: NA; V: TRBV7-2
CDR3: CASSSGTEETQYF; D: TRBD1; V: TRBV5-1